This record covers a single TCR beta chain. Germline CDR1 reads SEHNR; CDR2 reads FQNEAQ (reference sequence). Trimming left V 6 bases short and J 1 base short, with 15 bases between. This CDR3 spans 15 amino acids. This specimen comes from a study of blood T cell repertoires in COVID-19. Background on the study: Specimens from acute and convalescent COVID-19 originated in the United States, Italy and Spain. Sources were T cells, B-cell-depleted T cells, or PBMCs; the material itself was cDNA or gDNA.

In the original analysis: Reference gene primer amplification gave estimated nucleated cell counts. Clones were read by immunoSEQ multiplex PCR, and TCRdb kept only the in-frame ones, dropping some. The DNA was the basis for D and trimming; V, J and clone size are from that table. This sample has about 240,000 clones; more than 75% occur once, and the top ten carry over 10%. This TCR came from a woman aged 60-75 years with active or convalescent COVID-19. The chain combines TRBV7-9 with TRBJ1-1, with D maybe TRBD1 (5 bases). Sequencing input: peripheral blood. CDR3 region: CASSSQGRGNTEAFF. The CDR3 DNA is TGTGCCAGCAGTTCCCAAGGGAGGGGGAACACTGAAGCTTTCTTT.